Listed below are T cell receptor beta chains from one sample, sequenced in a study of Ad26.COV2.S vaccination and SARS-CoV-2 variants. The repertoire was sequenced with immunoSEQ multiplex PCR; TCRdb's copy has only in-frame clones and lacks some. The table lists fewer than 400,000 clones, 70% to 90% of them singletons, with 2% to 2.5% in the top ten. Sequences were derived from peripheral blood, sampled in a trial of Ad26.COV2.S vaccine versus placebo. The receptor set was obtained from a person between 18 and 60 years old who received the Ad26.COV2.S COVID-19 vaccine or a placebo. Each CDR3 is given with its conserved first and last residue. The order of the fields is V gene, clone size, J gene, D gene, CDR3 DNA, CDR3 protein. D genes are given only for firm matches. A row's size may be missing; if present it is once, few, many or a size class.

>TRBV18|NA|TRBJ1-1|NA
TGTGCCAGCTCACCACTGGGGGCTCGAACTGAAGCTTTCTTT
CASSPLGARTEAFF
>TRBV28|NA|TRBJ2-5|TRBD1
TGTGCCAGCAGGGCGGACAGGGGATCTCAAGAGACCCAGTACTTC
CASRADRGSQETQYF
>TRBV19|NA|TRBJ2-1|TRBD2
TGTGCCAGTAGTATTAGCGGGGGGGCGGTCAATGAGCAGTTCTTC
CASSISGGAVNEQFF
>TRBV4-1|NA|TRBJ1-5|TRBD1
TGCGCCAGCAGCAGGACAGGAAGAGATCAGCCCCAGCATTTT
CASSRTGRDQPQHF
>TRBV19|once|TRBJ1-5|TRBD1
TGTGCCAGTAATAGAAACAGGGGCCAGCCCCAGCATTTT
CASNRNRGQPQHF
>TRBV24-1|NA|TRBJ2-3|NA
TGTGCCACCAGTGATTCAGATACAGGGACGCAGTATTTT
CATSDSDTGTQYF
>TRBV10-3|NA|TRBJ2-2|NA
TGTGCCATCGGTACAGCCGTAAACACCGGGGAGCTGTTTTTT
CAIGTAVNTGELFF
>TRBV18|once|TRBJ1-1|TRBD1
TGTGCCAGCTCACCACCGGACAGGGGGGAAAACACTGAAGCTTTCTTT
CASSPPDRGENTEAFF
>TRBV7-7|NA|TRBJ2-7|NA
TGTGCCAGCAGCTCAGACGGACCCCTCAGCTCCTACGAGCAGTACTTC
CASSSDGPLSSYEQYF
>TRBV10-3|NA|TRBJ2-7|NA
TGTGCCACCCAGACAGCCGGGGACGAGCAGTACTTC
CATQTAGDEQYF
>TRBV19|once|TRBJ2-4|TRBD2
TGTGCCAGTAGTGGGACTAGCGGGGGGCTAGCCAAAAACATTCAGTACTTC
CASSGTSGGLAKNIQYF
>TRBV10-3|once|TRBJ2-7|TRBD1
TGTGCCATCAAGGGGGCGTCCTACGAGCAGTACTTC
CAIKGASYEQYF
>TRBV29-1|NA|TRBJ2-7|NA
TGCAGCGCTATGGACCTCTCCTACGAGCAGTACTTC
CSAMDLSYEQYF
>TRBV7-9|NA|TRBJ2-3|NA
TGTGCCAGCAGCCAATTCACAGATACGCAGTATTTT
CASSQFTDTQYF
>TRBV28|NA|TRBJ1-3|NA
TGTGCCAGCAGTTTGAATCGGCAGAACCCCTCTGGAAACACCATATATTTT
CASSLNRQNPSGNTIYF
>TRBV5-1|NA|TRBJ2-7|NA
TGCGCCAGCAGCGGCTCAGGGTTGATCCACGAGCAGTACTTC
CASSGSGLIHEQYF
>TRBV3-1/TRBV3-2|NA|TRBJ2-1|TRBD2
TGTGCCAGCAGACCCCTTCTAGCGGGGGGCGAGCAGTTCTTC
CASRPLLAGGEQFF
>TRBV10-3|NA|TRBJ1-6|TRBD1
TGTGCCATCACCCCCCCCTGGGGGAGGGGGCTTCTTCCTTATAATTCACCCCTCCACTTT
CAITPPWGRGLLPYNSPLHF
>TRBV25-1|NA|TRBJ1-3|NA
TGTGCCACCGCCAGCTCTGGAAACACCATATATTTT
CATASSGNTIYF
>TRBV2|NA|TRBJ1-1|NA
TGTGCCAGCAGTGGGTCTGACAGGACTGAAGCTTTCTTT
CASSGSDRTEAFF
>TRBV7-6|NA|TRBJ2-2|NA
TGTGCCAGCAGCACCTATGGCGGGGGACAGATATACACCGGGGAGCTGTTTTTT
CASSTYGGGQIYTGELFF
>TRBV5-6|NA|TRBJ2-2|NA
TGTGCCAGCAGCCACGACCCCACCGGGGAGCTGTTTTTT
CASSHDPTGELFF
>TRBV10-3|NA|TRBJ2-3|TRBD2
TGTGCCATCAGACGGGGGGGCCCAGATACGCAGTATTTT
CAIRRGGPDTQYF
>TRBV29-1|NA|TRBJ2-3|NA
TGCAGCGTTGAGGGTCGGCTTTCGGATACGCAGTATTTT
CSVEGRLSDTQYF
>TRBV11-2|NA|TRBJ2-1|NA
TGTGCCAGCAGGGTCATGGTGGGGCGGACGCAGTTCTTC
CASRVMVGRTQFF
>TRBV5-1|once|TRBJ2-5|NA
TGCGCCAGCAGCCCTTGGACGAGCGAAAGGGAAGAGACCCAGTACTTC
CASSPWTSEREETQYF
>TRBV6-6|NA|TRBJ1-6|NA
TGTGCCAGCAGCCCGGGACCCTCAAGTGCGCCCCTCCACTTT
CASSPGPSSAPLHF
>TRBV28|once|TRBJ1-2|TRBD1
TGTGCCAGCAGTATATGGACAGGGGCGCACTATGGCTACACCTTC
CASSIWTGAHYGYTF
>TRBV7-6|once|TRBJ2-7|TRBD2
TGTGCCAGCAGCGGCCCACACTCGGGACTAGCGGGGGTCGAGCAGTACTTC
CASSGPHSGLAGVEQYF
>TRBV28|NA|TRBJ2-7|NA
TGTGCCAGCAGTTTACTCTTAGGCTACGAGCAGTACTTC
CASSLLLGYEQYF
>TRBV6-5|NA|TRBJ2-7|NA
TGTGCCAGTACTCCCCCAGGACAGAGCTCCTACGAGCAGTACTTC
CASTPPGQSSYEQYF
>TRBV5-1|few|TRBJ1-6|TRBD1
TGCGCCAGCAGCTTGGGGCTGGGACAGGGGAATTCACCCCTCCACTTT
CASSLGLGQGNSPLHF
>TRBV6-2/TRBV6-3|NA|TRBJ1-6|NA
TGTGCCAGCAGTTACACGGGCGCCAATAATTCACCCCTCCACTTT
CASSYTGANNSPLHF
>TRBV21-1|once|TRBJ2-1|NA
TGTGCCAGCAGCGGAAGGGGACGAAGCTCCTACAATGAGCAGTTCTTC
CASSGRGRSSYNEQFF
>TRBV7-9|NA|TRBJ2-1|TRBD2
TGTGCCAGCAGTCCAGCCGGGCGGGGGGCGACCTCTTGGCAGTTCTTC
CASSPAGRGATSWQFF
>TRBV6-2/TRBV6-3|NA|TRBJ1-5|NA
TGTGCCAGCAGTTGGTGGAGGGTGGATAATCAGCCCCAGCATTTT
CASSWWRVDNQPQHF
>TRBV6-2/TRBV6-3|NA|TRBJ1-2|TRBD1
TGTGCCAGCAGTGGGACAGGGGCAAGCTATGGCTACACCTTC
CASSGTGASYGYTF
>TRBV12-3/TRBV12-4|NA|TRBJ2-1|NA
TGTGCCAGCAGTGGATACAATGAGCAGTTCTTC
CASSGYNEQFF
>TRBV4-2|NA|TRBJ2-2|NA
TGTGCCAGCTCCCTAGAGTTAGTGGGGGGGCCGACCGGGGAGCTGTTTTTT
CASSLELVGGPTGELFF
>TRBV9|NA|TRBJ1-2|NA
TGTGCCAGCAGCCGGACAGCAGGAGTAGTTAACTATGGCTACACCTTC
CASSRTAGVVNYGYTF
>TRBV28|few|TRBJ1-1|NA
TGTGCCAGCAGTTTATGGGGGACTGGGGGGATTGAAGCTTTCTTT
CASSLWGTGGIEAFF
>TRBV28|NA|TRBJ2-7|NA
TGTGCCAGCAAATCGACAGGAACCTACGAGCAGTACTTC
CASKSTGTYEQYF
>TRBV5-1|NA|TRBJ2-5|TRBD2
TGCGCCAGCAGCTTTGGACTAGAACAGGAGACCCAGTACTTC
CASSFGLEQETQYF
>TRBV2|NA|TRBJ2-5|TRBD2
TGTGCCAGCAAAGTCTTTGCGGGGGATTCCCAAGAGACCCAGTACTTC
CASKVFAGDSQETQYF
>TRBV19|NA|TRBJ1-6|NA
TGTGCCAGTAGTATAGGACAGCGATATTCACCCCTCCACTTT
CASSIGQRYSPLHF
>TRBV6-6|NA|TRBJ1-6|NA
TGTGCCAGCAGTCCTCAGGGGAAGGATTCACCCCTCCACTTT
CASSPQGKDSPLHF
>TRBV7-3|once|TRBJ2-3|TRBD2
TGTGCCAGCAGTTCGCCCTTACTAGCGGGGGGTTCAGATACGCAGTATTTT
CASSSPLLAGGSDTQYF
>TRBV15|NA|TRBJ1-3|TRBD1
TGTGCCACCAGAATTACAGGGGGCGCGTCTGGAAACACCATATATTTT
CATRITGGASGNTIYF